Shown below are 27 T cell receptor beta chains from a single sample sequenced in a study of cytomegalovirus exposure and HLA in healthy donors. Primers for the PCR totalled 60 Vbeta and 13 Jbeta. Profiled with immunoSEQ multiplex PCR; TCRdb holds only in-frame clones, not every one. The sample consists of around 200,000 clones, 70% to 80% of them appearing once. Material: PBMCs. The receptors were gathered from a man younger than 45 in good health and CMV-seronegative.

This clone was detected only a few times. The V gene is TRBV11-3, the J gene TRBJ2-5; TRBD2 aligns across 12 bases. Looked up from germline, CDR1 is SGHNT and CDR2 is YENEEA. This CDR3 is built from 16 residues. J was trimmed by 3 bases and V by 5 bases; bases with no gene match: 7. The CDR3 sequence is CASSPRTSGEEETQYF. CDR3 DNA sequence: TGTGCCAGCAGCCCCCGGACTAGCGGGGAGGAAGAGACCCAGTACTTC.

The rearrangement joins TRBV9 to TRBJ2-1; 11 nucleotides align to TRBD2. The V gene's germline CDR1 is SGDLS and CDR2 YYNGEE. Unmatched junction bases numbered 2, after V lost 4 bases and J lost 8 bases. The CDR3 totals 13 residues. The CDR3 region has the DNA TGTGCCAGCAGCTCTAGCGGGAGGCATGAGCAGTTCTTC. Its translation: CASSSSGRHEQFF.

This rearrangement joins TRBV11-2 to TRBJ2-1; 7 bases are shared with TRBD2. Per the germline V gene, CDR1 is SGHAT and CDR2 is FQNNGV. The trim removed 5 bases at V and 10 bases at J, leaving 5 bases unmatched. The CDR3 runs to 12 residues. CDR3 amino acids: CASSPGGVEQFF. Written as DNA, the CDR3 is TGTGCCAGCAGCCCGGGAGGAGTGGAGCAGTTCTTC. Supplemented by reference TRBV11-2 and TRBJ2-1, the full variable domain reads EAGVAQSPRYKIIEKRQSVAFWCNPISGHATLYWYQQILGQGPKLLIQFQNNGVVDDSQLPKDRFSAERLKGVDSTLKIQPAKLEDSAVYLCASSPGGVEQFFGPGTRLTVL.

The chain links TRBV9 to TRBJ2-5; 8 bases line up with TRBD1. Germline V gives CDR1 SGDLS, CDR2 YYNGEE. Germline trimming cut 4 bases from V and 2 bases from J; bases unmatched to any gene: 7. The CDR3 extends over 15 amino acids. CDR3 protein: CASSPRTGPQETQYF. The CDR3 region has the DNA TGTGCCAGCAGCCCCCGGACAGGGCCGCAAGAGACCCAGTACTTC.

The chain recombines TRBV5-6 with TRBJ2-5; TRBD2 aligns across 14 bases. This CDR3 is built from 16 residues. After removal of 3 bases from V and 2 bases from J, the junction contained 3 bases not matched to a gene. The V gene's germline CDR1 is SGHDT and CDR2 YYEEEE. The CDR3 reads CASSYGLAGGQETQYF. CDR3 nucleotide sequence: TGTGCCAGCAGCTATGGACTAGCGGGAGGACAAGAGACCCAGTACTTC.

This clone has only a few counts. The rearrangement joins TRBV6-4 to TRBJ2-3, with 12 bases lining up with TRBD2. V gave up 4 bases and J gave up 3 bases; unmatched junction bases: 5. CDR1 is MRHNA, CDR2 SNTAGT, per germline. The CDR3 totals 16 residues. The CDR3 DNA reads TGTGCCAGCAGTGCTACCGGGACTAGCGGGACAGATACGCAGTATTTT. Translating gives CASSATGTSGTDTQYF.

This chain links TRBV30 with TRBJ2-3; the D is unclear. The germline V gene encodes CDR1 GTSNPN and CDR2 SVGIG (reference sequence). The V gene lost 1 base and the J gene lost 9 bases, with 11 bases spanning the gap. The CDR3 loop spans 12 amino acids. CDR3 nucleotides: TGTGCCTGGAGTGAAGTAGCAAGGACGCAGTATTTT. Amino acids: CAWSEVARTQYF.

The chain recombines TRBV7-9 with TRBJ2-2, with 9 bases lining up with TRBD1. CDR3 length: 15 amino acids. The junction had 7 bases not matched to a gene; V was cut back by 6 bases and J by 5 bases. CDR1 is SEHNR and CDR2 is FQNEAQ in the germline V gene (reference sequence). As DNA, the CDR3 is TGTGCCAGCAGGGGGGGACAGGGAGCGACCGGGGAGCTGTTTTTT. It codes for CASRGGQGATGELFF.

This clone has a single count. This sequence joins TRBV19 and TRBJ2-7; 12 nucleotides match TRBD2. V shed 11 bases, J shed 5 bases, and the junction held 13 bases outside the gene matches. Germline loops: CDR1 LNHDA, CDR2 SQIVND (reference sequence). The CDR3 is 15 amino acids. The CDR3 nucleotides are TGTGCCGCCTCCCGGACTAGCGGGGATTCCGACGAGCAGTACTTC. The encoded protein is CAASRTSGDSDEQYF.

The chain carries TRBV30 and TRBJ1-3; the D gene is possibly TRBD1 (6 bases). V was cut by 1 base and J by 2 bases, with 12 bases left in between. The CDR3 extends over 15 amino acids. CDR1 GTSNPN and CDR2 SVGIG come from the germline V gene (reference sequence). CDR3 nucleotides: TGTGCCTGGAGTGCACTCACAGGGACTGGAAACACCATATATTTT. It translates to CAWSALTGTGNTIYF.

V and J are TRBV4-1 and TRBJ1-1; D possibly corresponds to TRBD1 (6 bases). The CDR3 covers 17 residues. Germline V gene sequence: CDR1 MGHRA, CDR2 YSYEKL. V shed 1 base and J shed 3 bases, with 18 bases lying between them. The CDR3 spells CASSQGPGENPYTEAFF. Written as DNA, the CDR3 is TGCGCCAGCAGCCAAGGACCAGGGGAGAACCCGTACACTGAAGCTTTCTTT.

The genes are TRBV28 and TRBJ2-5; 11 positions match TRBD1. The CDR3 sequence is 18 residues long. V dropped 6 bases and J dropped 5; count of bases not matched to a gene: 17. The V gene's germline CDR1 is MDHEN and CDR2 SYDVKM. The CDR3 spells CASSPLPGTGGRGETQYF. The CDR3 coding sequence is TGTGCCAGCAGCCCCCTCCCCGGGACAGGGGGAAGGGGGGAGACCCAGTACTTC.

As for this clone: This sample includes further DNA sequences coding for the same CDR3. The chain couples TRBV5-1 to TRBJ1-4; the D is unclear. The CDR3 contains 14 residues. From germline, CDR1 is SGHRS and CDR2 YFSETQ. V lost 0 bases and J lost 2, with 5 bases in between. CDR3 sequence: CASSLGGTNEKLFF. The CDR3 bases are TGCGCCAGCAGCTTGGGAGGGACTAATGAAAAACTGTTTTTT.

CDR3 protein: CASSGQGADTEAFF. The CDR3 bases are TGTGCCAGCTCAGGACAGGGGGCCGACACTGAAGCTTTCTTT. V usage is TRBV18 and J usage is TRBJ1-1, with 11 bases identical to TRBD1. From germline, CDR1 is KGHSH and CDR2 LQKENI. V lost 5 bases and J lost 3; bases outside the gene matches: 2. The CDR3 contains 14 residues.

The J gene is TRBJ1-3, the V gene TRBV7-9; D might be TRBD1 (6 bases). Germline V CDR1 and CDR2: SEHNR, FQNEAQ (reference sequence). The CDR3 has 14 amino acids. V lost 6 bases, J lost 7 bases, and 16 bases lay in between. CDR3 region: CASSGEQGWNTIYF. The CDR3 DNA follows: TGTGCCAGCAGTGGAGAACAGGGTTGGAACACCATATATTTT.

This clone was counted a few times. The gene calls are TRBV18 and TRBJ2-7; 7 positions match TRBD1. The V and J ends lost 2 bases and 6 bases, in that order; junction bases with no gene match: 4. The CDR3 runs 13 residues. The germline V gene encodes CDR1 KGHSH and CDR2 LQKENI. The CDR3 here is CASSPDREGEQYF. The CDR3 DNA reads TGTGCCAGCTCACCAGACAGGGAAGGCGAGCAGTACTTC.

This chain connects TRBV7-9 to TRBJ1-2, with 7 bases identical to TRBD1. V shed 10 bases and J 6 bases; nucleotides not matched to a gene: 11. CDR1 is SEHNR, CDR2 FQNEAQ, per germline (reference sequence). This CDR3 region has 13 residues. This CDR3 reads CANPPTGSDGYTF. The CDR3 DNA sequence: TGTGCCAACCCTCCGACAGGGAGTGATGGCTACACCTTC.

The chain recombines TRBV7-3 with TRBJ2-7, with a possible D match to TRBD2 (7 bases). The V end lost 5 bases, the J end lost 0 bases, and 20 bases lay between the germline ends. The CDR3 spans 17 residues. CDR1 is SGHTA, CDR2 FQGTGA, per germline. The CDR3 here is CASSPRGGAGASYEQYF. The CDR3 nucleotides read TGTGCCAGCAGCCCCCGGGGAGGGGCAGGGGCCTCCTACGAGCAGTACTTC.

The chain employs TRBV29-1 and TRBJ2-1; D is possibly TRBD2 (6 bases). Germline assignment: CDR1 SQVTM and CDR2 ANQGSEA. Trimming took 8 bases from V and 2 from J, leaving 19 bases between them. The CDR3 extends over 15 amino acids. This CDR3 reads CSLTLAPLTYNEQFF. CDR3 sequence (DNA): TGCAGCCTAACACTAGCTCCTTTGACCTACAATGAGCAGTTCTTC.

The chain couples TRBV9 to TRBJ2-1, with D maybe TRBD2 (7 bases). V gave up 4 bases and J gave up 0 bases, with 20 bases separating them. CDR1 and CDR2 from the germline V gene are SGDLS and YYNGEE. This CDR3 is 18 amino acids long. CDR3 region: CASSTSPEGGSSYNEQFF. In DNA, the CDR3 is TGTGCCAGCAGCACCTCCCCGGAGGGGGGGAGCTCCTACAATGAGCAGTTCTTC.

The chain uses TRBV5-1 and TRBJ1-2, with 7 bases matching TRBD1. With V trimmed by 4 bases and J by 4 bases, 7 bases remained unmatched. The CDR3 has 14 amino acids. Germline CDR1 SGHRS, CDR2 YFSETQ. The CDR3 protein is CASSMPGQSYGYTF. The DNA for the CDR3 is TGCGCCAGCAGCATGCCGGGACAGAGCTATGGCTACACCTTC. The full variable domain, with the rest looked up from reference TRBV5-1 and TRBJ1-2, is KAGVTQTPRYLIKTRGQQVTLSCSPISGHRSVSWYQQTPGQGLQFLFEYFSETQRNKGNFPGRFSGRQFSNSRSEMNVSTLELGDSALYLCASSMPGQSYGYTFGSGTRLTVV.

This CDR3 is CASSFGTGNYEQYF. In DNA form, the CDR3 reads TGTGCCAGCAGTTTTGGGACAGGCAACTACGAGCAGTACTTC. The chain couples TRBV6-6 to TRBJ2-7; 8 bases agree with TRBD1. This CDR3 contains 14 residues. Germline V gives CDR1 MNHNY, CDR2 SVGAGI (reference sequence). Trimming removed 4 bases from V and 3 bases from J; junction bases left unmatched: 5.

The chain links TRBV7-5 to TRBJ1-1; the table assigns TRBD1, which was not confirmed against the DNA. TRBV7-5 is annotated as a pseudogene. The CDR3 contains 12 residues. The DNA for the CDR3 is TGTGTCAGAAGCCCTGGCTGGACTGAAGCTTTCTTT. Its protein product is CVRSPGWTEAFF.

The genes are TRBV7-9 and TRBJ1-3; unclear D gene. The V gene's germline CDR1 is SEHNR and CDR2 FQNEAQ (reference sequence). There are 15 residues in the CDR3. The ends were cut back, 3 bases at V and 0 bases at J, with 9 bases in the middle. The CDR3 loop is CASSFPGGSGNTIYF. The CDR3 DNA follows: TGTGCCAGCAGCTTCCCCGGAGGCTCTGGAAACACCATATATTTT.

V is TRBV6-1 and J is TRBJ2-7; 7 positions match TRBD2. The CDR3 is 15 amino acids. In germline, CDR1 is MNHNS, CDR2 SASEGT. V was pared by 2 bases and J by 0 bases, with 4 bases of the junction left unmatched. The DNA for the CDR3 is TGTGCCAGCAGTGAACTAGCGGAAAGCTCCTACGAGCAGTACTTC. It yields the protein CASSELAESSYEQYF.

This clone was recorded once. This chain joins TRBV25-1 and TRBJ2-5; 7 bases fit TRBD2. The V gene's germline CDR1 is MGHDK and CDR2 SYGVNS. Unmatched junction bases numbered 8, after V lost 1 base and J lost 3 bases. CDR3 length equals 16 residues. The CDR3 region is CASSESGLVYKETQYF. CDR3 sequence (DNA): TGTGCCAGCAGTGAATCAGGACTAGTGTACAAAGAGACCCAGTACTTC.

This clone was seen a few times. This chain connects TRBV6-1 to TRBJ1-1; D not certain. The CDR3 totals 13 residues. Trimming took 4 bases from V and 8 from J, leaving 14 bases between them. Germline V CDR1 and CDR2: MNHNS, SASEGT. The CDR3 region has the DNA TGTGCCAGCAGTGTTAGTATACAGACCGAAGCTTTCTTT. Encoded protein: CASSVSIQTEAFF.